This T cell receptor (beta chain) came from a study of cytomegalovirus exposure and HLA in healthy donors. For the study at large: Within the Caucasian-associated ancestry cluster were 81% of the approximately 400 genotyped donors. Study-wide results and limits: It was reported that TCR beta sequences correctly inferred the HLA-A and HLA-B alleles for most subjects. Reports credit the classifier with highly specific, highly sensitive diagnosis of cytomegalovirus status. In a later analysis, across HLA loci, associated TCR counts were highest for DRB1, lowest for HLA-C.

The PCR made use of 60 Vbeta and 13 Jbeta primers. Sequencing was performed with immunoSEQ multiplex PCR; in TCRdb, only in-frame clones are kept and a portion is missing. The data show 100,000 to 150,000 clones, with roughly 80% seen just once and about 30% held by the top ten. Comment on this clone: The antigen is undetermined.

This clonotype was obtained from a man in his 60s in good health and CMV-seropositive. Material: PBMCs.

The CDR3 region has the DNA TGTGCCATCAGTGACAGGGCAAGCTCCTACGAGCAGTACTTC. Translated, it gives CAISDRASSYEQYF. The chain combines TRBV10-3 with TRBJ2-7; D might be TRBD1 (5 bases). V gave up 3 bases and J gave up 0 bases, with 9 bases separating them. Germline V gene lookup returns CDR1 ENHRY and CDR2 SYGVKD. The CDR3 is 14 residues long.